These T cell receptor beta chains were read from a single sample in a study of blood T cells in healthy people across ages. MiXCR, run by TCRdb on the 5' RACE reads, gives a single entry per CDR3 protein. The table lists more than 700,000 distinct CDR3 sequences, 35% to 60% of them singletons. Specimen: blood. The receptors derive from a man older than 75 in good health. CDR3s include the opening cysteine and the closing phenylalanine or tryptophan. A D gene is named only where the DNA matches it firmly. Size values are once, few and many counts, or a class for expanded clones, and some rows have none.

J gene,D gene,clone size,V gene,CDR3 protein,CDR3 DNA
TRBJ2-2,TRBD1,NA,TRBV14,CATGQGRTGELFF,TGTGCCACCGGACAGGGGAGGACCGGGGAGCTGTTTTTT
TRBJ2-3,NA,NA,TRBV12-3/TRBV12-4,CASSPLRGAEDTQYF,TGTGCCAGCAGTCCCCTGAGGGGCGCAGAAGATACGCAGTATTTT
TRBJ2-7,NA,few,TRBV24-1,CATSSLGAGEQYF,TGTGCCACCAGTTCATTGGGGGCCGGCGAGCAGTACTTC
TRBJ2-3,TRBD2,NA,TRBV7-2,CASSLLSGSRDTQYF,TGTGCCAGCAGCTTACTGAGCGGGAGTCGAGATACGCAGTATTTT
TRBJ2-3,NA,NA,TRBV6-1,CASLLEITDTQYF,TGTGCCAGCCTTCTAGAGATCACAGATACGCAGTATTTT
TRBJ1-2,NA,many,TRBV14,CASSQEGRYDGYTF,TGTGCCAGCAGCCAAGAAGGCCGGTATGACGGCTACACCTTC
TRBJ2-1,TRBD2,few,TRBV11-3,CASSQRFDSGNYNEQFF,TGTGCCAGCAGCCAACGGTTTGATAGCGGGAATTACAATGAGCAGTTCTTC
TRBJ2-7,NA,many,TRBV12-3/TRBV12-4,CASSLEGGAYEQYF,TGTGCCAGCAGTTTAGAGGGCGGGGCCTACGAGCAGTACTTC
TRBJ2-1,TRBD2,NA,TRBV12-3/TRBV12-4,CASRRTSGSPEQFF,TGTGCCAGCAGGCGGACTAGCGGGAGTCCTGAGCAGTTCTTC
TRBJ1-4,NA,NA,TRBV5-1,CASSLDPGEGEKLFF,TGCGCCAGCAGCTTGGATCCAGGGGAGGGTGAAAAACTGTTTTTT
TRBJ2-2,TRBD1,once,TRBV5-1,CASSEEPGTANTGELFF,TGCGCCAGCAGCGAGGAGCCGGGGACAGCAAACACCGGGGAGCTGTTTTTT
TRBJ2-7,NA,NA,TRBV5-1,CASSLGDGDYEQYF,TGCGCCAGCAGCTTGGGGGACGGGGACTACGAGCAGTACTTC
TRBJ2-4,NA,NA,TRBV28,CASSSNRDRTFGKNIQYF,TGTGCCAGCAGTTCCAACCGGGACCGGACGTTTGGCAAAAACATTCAGTACTTC
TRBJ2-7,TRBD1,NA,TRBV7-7,CASSPGWGTGTYEQYF,TGTGCTAGCAGCCCCGGTTGGGGGACAGGGACCTACGAGCAGTACTTC
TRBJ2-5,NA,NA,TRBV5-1,CASSLSDLRETQYF,TGCGCCAGCAGCTTGTCGGACCTCAGGGAGACCCAGTACTTC
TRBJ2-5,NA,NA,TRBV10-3,CAIREDRREETQYF,TGTGCCATCAGGGAAGACAGGAGAGAAGAGACCCAGTACTTC
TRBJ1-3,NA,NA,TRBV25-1,CASSEGRASGNTIYF,TGTGCCAGCAGTGAAGGCAGGGCCTCTGGAAACACCATATATTTT
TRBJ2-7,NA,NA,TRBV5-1,CASSFIAAGAYEQYF,TGCGCCAGCAGTTTTATAGCCGCAGGAGCCTACGAGCAGTACTTC
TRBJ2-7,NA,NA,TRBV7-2,CASSPMRPLLYEQYF,TGTGCCAGCAGCCCTATGCGGCCCCTACTGTACGAGCAGTACTTC
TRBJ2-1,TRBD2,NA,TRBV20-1,CSASELAGGPNEQFF,TGCAGTGCTAGTGAACTAGCGGGAGGGCCCAATGAGCAGTTCTTC
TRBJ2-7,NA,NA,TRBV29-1,CSVIAQGAYEQYF,TGCAGCGTCATAGCACAGGGTGCCTACGAGCAGTACTTC
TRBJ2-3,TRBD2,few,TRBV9,CASSPIAGEGTDTQYF,TGTGCCAGCAGCCCAATAGCGGGAGAGGGTACAGATACGCAGTATTTT
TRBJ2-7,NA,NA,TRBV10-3,CAISQSTGTGYNEQYF,TGTGCCATCAGCCAATCCACCGGGACGGGTTACAATGAGCAGTACTTC